This T cell receptor (beta chain) was recovered during a study of shared clonotypes between healthy human individuals. Here immunoSEQ multiplex PCR was the method, and the copy in TCRdb shows in-frame clones only, minus some. The sample comprises 450,000 to 500,000 clones, 78% of which are singletons, and more than 10% rests with the top ten. Sequenced: PBMCs. This clonotype was obtained from a woman aged 40 to 55 in good health. Some clones in this sample may be carry-over from other donors' samples.

CDR3 bases: TGTGCCAGCAGTTACTCGAGCAGTCCAAATCAGCCCCAGCATTTT. Its translation is CASSYSSSPNQPQHF. The V gene is TRBV6-5, the J gene TRBJ1-5, with D uncertain. Germline values: CDR1 MNHEY, CDR2 SVGAGI. Trimming left V 0 bases short and J 4 bases short, with 10 bases between. The CDR3 totals 15 residues.